This T cell receptor (beta chain) was obtained from a study of post-analysis software for immune sequencing data. Looking at the study overall: Disease courses included relapsing-remitting, secondary progressive and progressive-relapsing multiple sclerosis. Study conclusions and caveats: Roughly 5 TRBV segments occurring more often in patients than controls included TRBV5-6, TRBV5-1 and TRBV20-1. Compared against controls, patients with multiple sclerosis displayed significantly lower normalized Chao1 diversity. Those samples that were prepared in the same batch co-clustered strongly by F measure.

Unique molecular identifiers had been added to the TCR beta cDNA libraries. Starting from around 0.96 to 9.9 million T cells, the study yielded approximately 460,000 cDNA molecules. TCRdb reanalysed the PCR reads using MiXCR and keeps one entry per CDR3 protein. The sample has around 770,000 distinct CDR3 sequences, around 42% seen once; the top ten hold roughly 4.9%. V gave up 1 base and J gave up 2 bases, with 11 bases separating them. Germline CDR1 is MGHRA and CDR2 is YSYEKL. CDR3 length equals 15 residues. As regards this clonotype: Its specificity is not known.

Material: blood. This TCR derives from a girl aged 10 to 17 with multiple sclerosis. V and J are TRBV4-1 and TRBJ1-2, with D unresolved. The CDR3 region is CASSQVGSVNYGYTF. DNA for the CDR3: TGCGCCAGCAGCCAAGTGGGGTCGGTGAACTATGGCTACACCTTC.